This T cell receptor beta chain stems from a study of blood T cell repertoires in COVID-19. Study overall: Whether acute or convalescent, the COVID-19 samples came from the United States, Italy and Spain. PBMCs, B-cell-depleted T cells, or T cells provided the cDNA or gDNA that made up the material.

The Seattle site enrolled patients during active infection and followed them longitudinally. In the authors' workflow: Estimation of nucleated cell counts was performed using reference gene primer amplification. Using immunoSEQ multiplex PCR, the repertoire was profiled, and TCRdb retains in-frame clones only, with some absent. The V and J calls and clone size come from that table; D and trimming were worked out from the DNA. The sample yields about 370,000 clones, more than 75% seen once. Germline V gene lookup returns CDR1 MGHDK and CDR2 SYGVNS. Trimming took 0 bases from V and 2 from J; bases not matched to a gene: 6. The CDR3 spans 17 residues.

Specimen: peripheral blood. This clonotype was sampled from a woman in her 30s with COVID-19, enrolled during active disease. The chain is built from TRBV25-1 and TRBJ2-2; 7 nucleotides match TRBD2. The CDR3 protein is CASSEYWEGPNTGELFF. For the CDR3, the DNA is TGTGCCAGCAGTGAATATTGGGAGGGGCCTAACACCGGGGAGCTGTTTTTT.